A single sample is the source of the 5 T cell receptor beta chains below, sequenced in a study of cytomegalovirus exposure and HLA in healthy donors (dated by TCRdb to 2016 to 2017). Libraries came from the immunoSEQ multiplex PCR assay. A mixture of 60 forward primers for TCR Vbeta segments and 13 reverse primers for TCR Jbeta segments was used in the multiplex PCR. The source is immuneACCESS, and TCRdb retained only in-frame sequences with V and J called. Part of the clones is not carried over; for the studies checked, unresolved V genes explain less than half of this, and the remainder is unexplained. The sample table holds 90,000 to 120,000 clones, of which around 77% were seen once. Together, the top ten hold 4% to 5% of the sample. The sequenced sample was PBMCs. Source of these receptors: a male donor in good health and CMV-seronegative.

This clone is a singleton in its sample. The chain carries TRBV7-6 and TRBJ2-1, with 8 bases identical to TRBD2. Per germline, CDR1 SGHVS and CDR2 FNYEAQ. The CDR3 spans 13 residues. After removal of 10 bases from V and 6 bases from J, the junction contained 8 bases not matched to a gene. CDR3 in amino acids: CAISSGNSNEQFF. The CDR3 bases are TGTGCCATAAGTAGCGGGAATAGCAATGAGCAGTTCTTC.

Only one count was recorded for this clone. V and J are TRBV6-5 and TRBJ2-2; 10 nucleotides align to TRBD1. This CDR3 is 15 amino acids long. The V gene end was trimmed by 4 bases and the J gene end by 7 bases; junction bases not matched to a gene: 6. CDR1 is MNHEY and CDR2 is SVGAGI in the germline V gene. Here the CDR3 reads CASSSGQGLHGELFF. CDR3 coding DNA: TGTGCCAGCAGTTCGGGACAGGGGTTGCACGGGGAGCTGTTTTTT.

The V gene is TRBV6-1, the J gene TRBJ2-5; the match to TRBD2 covers 14 bases. V gave up 8 bases and J gave up 5 bases; unmatched junction bases: 4. Germline CDR1 is MNHNS and CDR2 is SASEGT. The CDR3 contains 14 residues. The CDR3 is CASGTSGSWETQYF. The CDR3 DNA reads TGTGCCAGCGGGACTAGCGGGAGTTGGGAGACCCAGTACTTC.

V usage is TRBV19 and J usage is TRBJ2-2; 10 bases map to TRBD1. CDR3 length equals 17 residues. Looked up from germline, CDR1 is LNHDA and CDR2 is SQIVND (reference sequence). V trimming: 2 bases; J trimming: 5 bases; junction bases outside the gene matches: 8. This chain's CDR3 is CASSITSTGGRTGELFF. In DNA, the CDR3 is TGTGCCAGTAGTATAACTTCGACAGGGGGCAGGACCGGGGAGCTGTTTTTT. The whole variable domain, remainder taken from reference TRBV19 and TRBJ2-2, is DGGITQSPKYLFRKEGQNVTLSCEQNLNHDAMYWYRQDPGQGLRLIYYSQIVNDFQKGDIAEGYSVSREKKESFPLTVTSAQKNPTAFYLCASSITSTGGRTGELFFGEGSRLTVL.

The rearrangement uses TRBV30 and TRBJ1-5, with D unclear. In germline, CDR1 is GTSNPN, CDR2 SVGIG (reference sequence). This CDR3 spans 13 amino acids. Trimming left V 1 base short and J 5 bases short, with 9 bases between. CDR3 sequence: CAWSGGRDQPQHF. In nucleotides, the CDR3 is TGTGCCTGGAGTGGAGGTAGAGATCAGCCCCAGCATTTT.